The entry below describes one T cell receptor beta chain. V was cut by 3 bases and J by 11 bases, with 25 bases left in between. The CDR3 spans 15 residues. Germline CDR1 is GTSNPN and CDR2 is SVGIG (reference sequence). Original analysis: Counts of nucleated cells, estimated from reference gene primer amplification, were obtained. Profiling relied on immunoSEQ multiplex PCR, and the TCRdb table lists in-frame clones only, not all of them. V and J calls and clone size are copied from that table; D and trimming were computed from the DNA. Counted here are 110,000 to 150,000 clones, 82% occurring once; the ten biggest clones make up 4%. This specimen comes from a study of blood T cell repertoires in COVID-19. As for the study in general: PBMCs, B-cell-depleted T cells, or T cells were the source of the cDNA or gDNA that made up the material.

The chain uses TRBV30 and TRBJ1-1; D gene uncertain. The TCR originated in a woman older than 75 with acute or convalescent COVID-19. The specimen was peripheral blood. The CDR3 is CAWRGPQITVGEAFF. The CDR3, as DNA: TGTGCCTGGAGGGGCCCACAGATTACAGTCGGTGAGGCTTTCTTT.